This TCR beta chain was sequenced during a study of T cells in Graves' hyperthyroidism and ophthalmopathy (dated by TCRdb to 2018 to 2020). For the wider study: Peripheral blood samples were taken at initial diagnosis, before any treatment was given. According to the paper, TCR Vbeta CDR3 sequencing was carried out on over 130 peripheral blood samples, which came from more than 40 ophthalmopathy, approximately 72 hyperthyroidism and roughly 17 progressor patients. Thyroid tissue and blood T-cell repertoires from six Graves' hyperthyroidism patients were also compared in the study. Prospective prediction of ophthalmopathy was tested in an independent validation cohort of fewer than 20 hyperthyroidism patients and some 17 patients who later progressed to ophthalmopathy. TCR V-J signatures able to tell the groups apart were searched for in a discovery cohort of some 97 patients, of whom roughly 42 had Graves' ophthalmopathy and roughly 58 had stable Graves' hyperthyroidism. For training and testing, the 100 patients in the discovery cohort were randomly divided in a 7:3 ratio. After sampling, hyperthyroidism patients received methimazole starting at 30 mg daily, and ophthalmopathy patients received high-dose intravenous methylprednisolone.

Graves' hyperthyroidism was defined as stable when no progression to ophthalmopathy occurred over 18 months of follow-up. Hyperthyroidism patients were newly diagnosed, had a disease duration of under 2 months, and were aged 18 to 65 years. The study excluded patients with uncontrolled infections, other autoimmune diseases, pregnancy or lactation. Diagnoses were established on the basis of clinical symptoms, serum thyroxine and TRAb, thyroid ultrasound, and orbital computed tomography. PBMCs were isolated from about 9.2 ml of fresh peripheral blood by Ficoll-Paque density gradient centrifugation. Trizol reagent was used to extract total RNA, and RNA quality was then checked on an Agilent 2100 Bioanalyzer. CDR3 length: 16 amino acids, cysteine to phenylalanine. Only the CDR3 DNA stays, 48 bases, in frame from base 1. The junction carries 18 bases between V and J, which are trimmed by 4 bases and 4 bases respectively. From a lookup of the germline V gene, CDR1 and CDR2 are SGHRS and YFSETQ.

The TCR beta CDR3 regions were amplified from the RNA transcripts. A first-round RT-PCR of the TCR CDR3 used the HTBI primer set with the Qiagen OneStep RT-PCR kit. Libraries were constructed in a second round of multiplex PCR, after which size selection and purification were performed. Paired-end sequencing of the libraries was performed with 100 bp reads on an Illumina HiSeq2000. Under the source paper's analysis protocol: SOAPnuke was used to process the raw data, removing reads that contained adapters or uncalled bases, had a mean Phred below 15, or lacked an exact match to the constant primer or identifier. COPE v1.2.5 was used to merge the high-quality paired reads, and each unique nucleotide sequence was defined as a clonotype. Clonotypes were aligned to IMGT TRBV, TRBD and TRBJ reference segments using MiTCR v1.1. The analysis was restricted to V-J combinations with a frequency above 0.0001, which together covered 98% to 99.2% of the repertoires. A TCS score was defined as the ratio between F50 (clonal expansion) and ExV (chaos), using BLOSUM62-based TCRdist between CDR3 peptides within each V-J. Welch's t-statistics and random forest reduced 450 to 600 V-J features to roughly 13, which were used in a naive Bayes classifier (R e1071). Using fastp at Q25 and MiXCR, TCRdb reprocessed the public reads and kept productive beta chains. Each entry is one CDR3 protein sequence, shown with its most common DNA and genes. TCRdb, rather than the study authors, made the V and J calls. A total of a few hundred thousand distinct CDR3 sequences appear in this sample, over 20% of them only once. The biggest ten clones account for 50% of the sample.

Concerning this clonotype itself: Its antigen has not been determined. Base qualities are not at hand, and no much larger clone is one base apart.

The full study reports these points: Most expanded thyroid clonotypes (frequency above 0.001) were also found in blood, which suggests that blood repertoires may mirror thyroid immune responses. No statistical method was used to fix the sample size in advance, and group allocation was not hidden from the investigators. In validation, the model predicted progression to ophthalmopathy with 55% to 71% sensitivity and roughly 75% specificity, a median of 6.5 months before onset. A 13 V-J signature model separated ophthalmopathy from stable hyperthyroidism, with 87.88% sensitivity and 81.08% specificity in cross-validation and 80%/75% in testing.

The chain employs TRBV5-1 and TRBJ1-5, with the D gene not clear enough to name. This receptor was identified in a woman aged 50 to 65 with Graves' hyperthyroidism. Sequencing was performed on blood. The CDR3 protein is CASSQVSGVRNQPQHF. Read as DNA, the sequence is TGCGCCAGCAGCCAAGTATCGGGAGTTCGAAATCAGCCCCAGCATTTT.